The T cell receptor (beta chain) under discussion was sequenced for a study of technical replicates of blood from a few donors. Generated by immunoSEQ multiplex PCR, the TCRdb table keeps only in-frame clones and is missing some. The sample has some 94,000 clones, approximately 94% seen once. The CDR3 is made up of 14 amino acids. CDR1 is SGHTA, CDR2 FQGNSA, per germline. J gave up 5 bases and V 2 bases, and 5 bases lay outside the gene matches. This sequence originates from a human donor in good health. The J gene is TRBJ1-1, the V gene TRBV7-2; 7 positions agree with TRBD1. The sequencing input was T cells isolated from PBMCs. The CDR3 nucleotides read TGTGCCAGCAGCTTAACAGGGGCTGGGACTGAAGCTTTCTTT. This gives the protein CASSLTGAGTEAFF.